The 10 T cell receptor beta chains below come from one sample, sequenced in a study of blood T cells in healthy people across ages. Sample-barcoded 5' priming and a J-beta primer mix drove a second PCR of about 7 to 11 cycles. TCRdb re-derived calls from the 5' RACE reads in MiXCR, one entry per CDR3 protein. The sample records 1.5 million to 1.8 million distinct CDR3 sequences, about 42% being singletons. Material for sequencing was blood. The receptors were gathered from a woman under 30 in good health.

The V and J genes are TRBV20-1 and TRBJ2-7; a weak D match, TRBD1 (6 bases). Per germline, CDR1 DFQATT and CDR2 SNEGSKA (reference sequence). V lost 2 bases to trimming and J lost 2 bases, with 10 bases between them. The CDR3 spans 13 residues. Here the CDR3 reads CSARPRTAYEQYF. CDR3 DNA sequence: TGCAGTGCTAGACCAAGGACAGCCTACGAGCAGTACTTC.

The genes are TRBV29-1 and TRBJ2-7; D gene uncertain. V dropped 0 bases and J dropped 3 bases, with 12 bases sitting between them. CDR1 SQVTM and CDR2 ANQGSEA come from the germline V gene. CDR3 size: 14 residues. CDR3 in amino acids: CSVEDRRTGYEQYF. CDR3 nucleotide sequence: TGCAGCGTTGAAGATCGGAGAACTGGCTACGAGCAGTACTTC.

This CDR3 reads CASSFFRIRSGGSDTQYF. The CDR3 nucleotides read TGTGCCAGCAGCTTTTTTAGAATTCGGAGCGGGGGTTCGGATACGCAGTATTTT. V gene TRBV7-8 combines with J gene TRBJ2-3, with TRBD2 matching over 8 bases. V lost 3 bases to trimming and J lost 6 bases; unmatched junction nucleotides: 17. Germline V CDR1 and CDR2: SGHVS, FQNEAQ. The CDR3 extends over 18 amino acids.

As concerns this clonotype: The junction departs from germline at one end; a sequencing error may be responsible. CDR3 sequence (DNA): TGTGCCGGCAGCCCCCTAGGTATCGGTGAGCAGTTCTTC. Its protein product is CAGSPLGIGEQFF. The J gene is TRBJ2-1, the V gene TRBV7-2; D unclear. This CDR3 is built from 13 residues. Looked up from germline, CDR1 is SGHTA and CDR2 is FQGNSA.

The chain is built from TRBV20-1 and TRBJ2-3; 7 bases fit TRBD2. There are 17 residues in the CDR3. In germline, CDR1 is DFQATT, CDR2 SNEGSKA (reference sequence). With 1 base clipped from V and 1 base from J, the junction kept 11 bases outside the gene matches. CDR3 region: CSARALGASGGTDTQYF. The DNA of the CDR3 is TGCAGTGCTAGAGCCCTCGGGGCTAGCGGAGGCACAGATACGCAGTATTTT.

The rearrangement joins TRBV20-1 to TRBJ1-2; TRBD1 is a possible D gene (5 bases). This CDR3 comprises 16 residues. Germline values: CDR1 DFQATT, CDR2 SNEGSKA (reference sequence). Trimming pared 0 bases from V and 0 bases from J, leaving 14 bases between. CDR3 residues: CSARDGGRRANYGYTF. Here the CDR3 DNA reads TGCAGTGCTAGAGATGGGGGACGCAGAGCTAACTATGGCTACACCTTC.

The chain carries TRBV6-5 and TRBJ2-3; D ambiguous. Germline-derived CDR1 and CDR2 are MNHEY and SVGAGI. V dropped 7 bases and J dropped 2 bases, with 13 bases sitting between them. This CDR3 has 14 residues. In DNA, the CDR3 is TGTGCCAGCACTCGAGGCCCTCACACAGATACGCAGTATTTT. Translation: CASTRGPHTDTQYF.

The chain has TRBV20-1 and TRBJ1-6; 10 nucleotides align to TRBD1. Germline loops: CDR1 DFQATT, CDR2 SNEGSKA (reference sequence). The ends lost 2 bases at V and 10 bases at J; junction bases unmatched: 17. There are 18 residues in the CDR3. This CDR3 is CSARRQGTGARAGSPLHF. The CDR3 DNA sequence: TGCAGTGCTAGACGACAGGGGACAGGGGCAAGGGCAGGGTCACCCCTCCACTTT.

Regarding this clonotype: Since a much larger clone is just one base distant, this may be a read error. This sequence joins TRBV2 and TRBJ2-1; 9 positions match TRBD2. J gave up 7 bases and V 8 bases, and 12 bases lay outside the gene matches. In germline, CDR1 is SNHLY, CDR2 FYNNEI. CDR3 length equals 15 residues. CDR3 protein: CASSAPSGKDNEQFF. CDR3 bases: TGTGCCAGCTCGGCCCCTAGCGGGAAAGATAATGAGCAGTTCTTC.

This chain links TRBV27 with TRBJ2-1; TRBD2 matches at 9 bases. The germline gives CDR1 MNHEY, CDR2 SMNVEV (reference sequence). After removal of 2 bases from V and 8 bases from J, the junction contained 4 bases not matched to a gene. This CDR3 contains 14 residues. The CDR3 region has the DNA TGTGCCAGCAGTTTAGGACTAGCGTACGATGAGCAGTTCTTC. Its translation: CASSLGLAYDEQFF.